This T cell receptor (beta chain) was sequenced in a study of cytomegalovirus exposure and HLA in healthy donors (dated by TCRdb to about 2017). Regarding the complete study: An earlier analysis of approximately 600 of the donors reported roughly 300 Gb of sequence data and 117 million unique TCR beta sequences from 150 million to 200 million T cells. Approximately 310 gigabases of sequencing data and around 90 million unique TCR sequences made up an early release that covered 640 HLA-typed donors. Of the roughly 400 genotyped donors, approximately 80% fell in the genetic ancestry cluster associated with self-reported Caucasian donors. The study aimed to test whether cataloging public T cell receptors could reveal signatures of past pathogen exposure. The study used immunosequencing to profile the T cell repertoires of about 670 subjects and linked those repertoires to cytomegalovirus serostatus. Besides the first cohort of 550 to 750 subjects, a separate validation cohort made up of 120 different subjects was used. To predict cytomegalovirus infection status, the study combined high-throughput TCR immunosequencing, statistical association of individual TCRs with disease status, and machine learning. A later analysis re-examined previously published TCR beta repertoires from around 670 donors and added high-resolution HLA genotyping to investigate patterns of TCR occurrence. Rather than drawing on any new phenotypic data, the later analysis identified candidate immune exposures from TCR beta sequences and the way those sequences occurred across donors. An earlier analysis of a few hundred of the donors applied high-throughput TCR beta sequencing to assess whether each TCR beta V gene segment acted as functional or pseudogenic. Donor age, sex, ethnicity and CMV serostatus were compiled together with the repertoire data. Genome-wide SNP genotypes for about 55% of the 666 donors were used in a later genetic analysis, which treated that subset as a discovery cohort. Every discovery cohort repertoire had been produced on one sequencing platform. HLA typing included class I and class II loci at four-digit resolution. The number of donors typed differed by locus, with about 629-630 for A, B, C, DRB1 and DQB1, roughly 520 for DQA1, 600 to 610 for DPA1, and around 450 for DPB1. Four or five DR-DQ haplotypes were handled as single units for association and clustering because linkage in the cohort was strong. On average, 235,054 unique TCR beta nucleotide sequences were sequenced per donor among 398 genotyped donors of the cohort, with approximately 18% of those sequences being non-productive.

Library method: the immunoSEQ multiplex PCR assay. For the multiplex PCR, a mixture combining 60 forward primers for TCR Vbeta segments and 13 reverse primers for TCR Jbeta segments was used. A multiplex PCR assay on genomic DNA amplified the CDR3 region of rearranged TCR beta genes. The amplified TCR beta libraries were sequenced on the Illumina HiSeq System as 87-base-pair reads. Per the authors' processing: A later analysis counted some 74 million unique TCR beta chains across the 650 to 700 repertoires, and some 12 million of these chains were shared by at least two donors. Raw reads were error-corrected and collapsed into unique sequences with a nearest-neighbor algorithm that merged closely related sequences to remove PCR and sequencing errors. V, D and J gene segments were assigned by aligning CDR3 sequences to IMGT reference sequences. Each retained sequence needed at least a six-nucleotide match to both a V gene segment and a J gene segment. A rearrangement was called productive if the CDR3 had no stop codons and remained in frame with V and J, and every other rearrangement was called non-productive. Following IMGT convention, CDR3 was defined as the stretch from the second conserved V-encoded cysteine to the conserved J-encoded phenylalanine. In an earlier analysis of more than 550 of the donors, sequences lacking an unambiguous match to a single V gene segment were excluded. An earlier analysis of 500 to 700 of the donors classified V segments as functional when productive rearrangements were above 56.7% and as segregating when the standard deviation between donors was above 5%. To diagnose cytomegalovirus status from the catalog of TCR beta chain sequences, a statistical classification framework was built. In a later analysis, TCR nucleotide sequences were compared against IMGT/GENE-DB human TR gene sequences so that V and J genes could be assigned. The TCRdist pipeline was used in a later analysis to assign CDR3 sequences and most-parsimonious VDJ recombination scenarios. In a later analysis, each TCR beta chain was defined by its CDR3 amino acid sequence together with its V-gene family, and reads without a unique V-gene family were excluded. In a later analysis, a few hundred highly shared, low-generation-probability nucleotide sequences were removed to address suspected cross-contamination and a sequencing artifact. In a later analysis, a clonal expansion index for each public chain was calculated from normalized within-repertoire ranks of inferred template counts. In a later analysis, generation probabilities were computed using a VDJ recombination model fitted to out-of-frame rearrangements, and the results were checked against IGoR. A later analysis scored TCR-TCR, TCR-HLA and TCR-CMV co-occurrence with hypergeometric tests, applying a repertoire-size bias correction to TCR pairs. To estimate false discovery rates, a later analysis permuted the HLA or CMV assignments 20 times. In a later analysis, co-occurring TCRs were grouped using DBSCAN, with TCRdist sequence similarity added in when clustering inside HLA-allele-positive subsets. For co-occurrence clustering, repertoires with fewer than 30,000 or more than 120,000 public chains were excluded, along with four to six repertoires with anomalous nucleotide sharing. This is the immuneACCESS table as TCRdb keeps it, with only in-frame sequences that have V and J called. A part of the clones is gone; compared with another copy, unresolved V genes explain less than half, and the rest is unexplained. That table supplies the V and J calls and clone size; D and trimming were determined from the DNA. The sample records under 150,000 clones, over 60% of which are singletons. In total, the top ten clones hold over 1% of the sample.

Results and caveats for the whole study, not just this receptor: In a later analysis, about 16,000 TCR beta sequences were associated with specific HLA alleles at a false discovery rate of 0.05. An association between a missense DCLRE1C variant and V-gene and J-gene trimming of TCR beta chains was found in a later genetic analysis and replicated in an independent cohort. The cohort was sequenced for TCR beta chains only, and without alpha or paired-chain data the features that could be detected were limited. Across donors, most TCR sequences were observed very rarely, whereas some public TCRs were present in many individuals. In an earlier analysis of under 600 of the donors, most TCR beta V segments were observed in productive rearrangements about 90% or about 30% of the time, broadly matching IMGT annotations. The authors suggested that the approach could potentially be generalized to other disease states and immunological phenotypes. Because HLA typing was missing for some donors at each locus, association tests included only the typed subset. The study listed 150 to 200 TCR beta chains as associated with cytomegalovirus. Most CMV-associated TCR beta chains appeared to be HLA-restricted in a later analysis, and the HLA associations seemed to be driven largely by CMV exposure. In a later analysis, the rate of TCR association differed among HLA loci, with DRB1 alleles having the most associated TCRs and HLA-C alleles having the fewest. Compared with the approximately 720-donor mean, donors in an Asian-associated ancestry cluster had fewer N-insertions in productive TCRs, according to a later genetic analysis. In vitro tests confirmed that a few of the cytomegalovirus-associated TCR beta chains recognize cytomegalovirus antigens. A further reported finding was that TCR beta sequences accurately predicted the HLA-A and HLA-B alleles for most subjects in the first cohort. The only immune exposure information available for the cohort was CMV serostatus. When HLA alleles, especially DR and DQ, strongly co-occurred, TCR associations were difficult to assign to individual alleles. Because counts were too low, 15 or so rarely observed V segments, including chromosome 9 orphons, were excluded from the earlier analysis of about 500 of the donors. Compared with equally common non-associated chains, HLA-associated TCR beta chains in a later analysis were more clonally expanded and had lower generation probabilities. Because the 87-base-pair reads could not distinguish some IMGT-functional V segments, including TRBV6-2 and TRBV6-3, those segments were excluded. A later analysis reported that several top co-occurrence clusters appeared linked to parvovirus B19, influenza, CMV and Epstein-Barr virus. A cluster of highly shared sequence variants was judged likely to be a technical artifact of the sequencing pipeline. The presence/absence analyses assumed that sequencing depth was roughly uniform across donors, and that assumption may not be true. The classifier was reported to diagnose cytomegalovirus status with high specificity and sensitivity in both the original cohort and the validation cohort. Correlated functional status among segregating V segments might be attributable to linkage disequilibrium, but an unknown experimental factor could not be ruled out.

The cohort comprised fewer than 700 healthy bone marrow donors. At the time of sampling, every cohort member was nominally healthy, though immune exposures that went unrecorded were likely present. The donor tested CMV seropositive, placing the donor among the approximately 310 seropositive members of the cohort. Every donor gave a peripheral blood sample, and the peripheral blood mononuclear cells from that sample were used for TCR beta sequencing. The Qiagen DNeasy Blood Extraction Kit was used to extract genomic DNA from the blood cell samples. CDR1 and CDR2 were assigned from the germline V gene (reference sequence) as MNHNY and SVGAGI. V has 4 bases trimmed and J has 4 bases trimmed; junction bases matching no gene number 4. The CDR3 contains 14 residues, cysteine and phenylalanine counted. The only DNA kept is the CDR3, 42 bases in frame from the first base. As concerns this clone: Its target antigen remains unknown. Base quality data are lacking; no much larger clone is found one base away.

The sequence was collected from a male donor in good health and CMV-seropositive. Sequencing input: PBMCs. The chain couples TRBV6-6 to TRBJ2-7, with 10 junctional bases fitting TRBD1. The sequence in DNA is TGTGCCAGCAGTTCTGGGACAGGGGTATACGAGCAGTACTTC. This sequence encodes CASSSGTGVYEQYF.